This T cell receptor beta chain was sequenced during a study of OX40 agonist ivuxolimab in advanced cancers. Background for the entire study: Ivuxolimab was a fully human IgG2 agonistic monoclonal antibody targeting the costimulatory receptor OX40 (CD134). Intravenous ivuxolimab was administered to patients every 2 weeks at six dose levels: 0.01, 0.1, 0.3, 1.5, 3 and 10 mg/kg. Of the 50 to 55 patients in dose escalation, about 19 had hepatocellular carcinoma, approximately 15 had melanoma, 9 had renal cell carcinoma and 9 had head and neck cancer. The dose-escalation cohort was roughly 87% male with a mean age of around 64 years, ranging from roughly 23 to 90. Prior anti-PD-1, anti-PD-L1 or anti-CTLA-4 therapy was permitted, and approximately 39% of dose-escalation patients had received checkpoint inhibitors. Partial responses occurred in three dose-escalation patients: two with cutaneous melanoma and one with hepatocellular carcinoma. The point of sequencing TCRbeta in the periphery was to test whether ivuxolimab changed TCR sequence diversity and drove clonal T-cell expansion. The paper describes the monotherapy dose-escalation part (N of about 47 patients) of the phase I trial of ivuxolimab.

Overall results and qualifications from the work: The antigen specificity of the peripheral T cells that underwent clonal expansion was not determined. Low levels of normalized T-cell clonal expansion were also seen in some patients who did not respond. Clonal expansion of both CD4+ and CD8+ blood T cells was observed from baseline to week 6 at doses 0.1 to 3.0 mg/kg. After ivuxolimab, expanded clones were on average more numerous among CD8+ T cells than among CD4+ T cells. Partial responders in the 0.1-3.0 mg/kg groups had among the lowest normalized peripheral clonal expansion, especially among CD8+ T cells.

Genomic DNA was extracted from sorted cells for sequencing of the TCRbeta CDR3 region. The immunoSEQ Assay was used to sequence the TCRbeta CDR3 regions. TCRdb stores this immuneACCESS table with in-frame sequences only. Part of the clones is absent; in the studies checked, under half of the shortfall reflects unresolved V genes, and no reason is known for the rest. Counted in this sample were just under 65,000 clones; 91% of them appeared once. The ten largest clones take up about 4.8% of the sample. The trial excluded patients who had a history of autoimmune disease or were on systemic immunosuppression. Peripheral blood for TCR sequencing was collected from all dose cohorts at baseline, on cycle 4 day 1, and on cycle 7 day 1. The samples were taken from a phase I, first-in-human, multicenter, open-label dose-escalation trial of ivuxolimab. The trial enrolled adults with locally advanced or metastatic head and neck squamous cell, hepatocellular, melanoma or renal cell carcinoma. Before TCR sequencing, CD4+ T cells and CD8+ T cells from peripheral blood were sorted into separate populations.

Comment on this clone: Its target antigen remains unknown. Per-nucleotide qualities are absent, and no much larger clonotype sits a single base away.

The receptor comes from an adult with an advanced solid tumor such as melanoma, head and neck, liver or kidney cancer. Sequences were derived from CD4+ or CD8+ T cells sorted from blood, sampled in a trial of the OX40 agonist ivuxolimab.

The CDR3: CAIRSRGQMNTEAFF. The base sequence is TGTGCCATCAGGTCGAGGGGCCAAATGAACACTGAAGCTTTCTTT. The chain was built from TRBV10-3 and TRBJ1-1, and possibly TRBD1, on 5 matching bases. Relative to germline, V is 6 bases shorter and J is 0 bases shorter, with 14 bases between their ends. Taken from cysteine to phenylalanine, the CDR3 has 15 residues. Of the read, only the CDR3 DNA is kept; its 45 bases are in frame from base 1. CDR1 and CDR2 (ENHRY, SYGVKD) derive from the germline V gene.